One sample yielded the 24 T cell receptor beta chains listed below, sequenced in a study of cytomegalovirus exposure and HLA in healthy donors. Both 60 Vbeta primers and 13 Jbeta primers went into the PCR. Clones were sequenced by immunoSEQ multiplex PCR, and TCRdb holds only the in-frame ones, with some missing. The sample consists of around 130,000 clones, 70% to 85% of them appearing once. The sequenced sample consisted of PBMCs. The receptors originated from a boy aged 2 to 9 in good health and CMV-seronegative.

The chain has TRBV7-9 and TRBJ1-1; D perhaps matches TRBD1 (5 bases). Germline CDR1 is SEHNR and CDR2 is FQNEAQ (reference sequence). The CDR3 is made up of 14 amino acids. Trimming stripped 7 bases from V and 0 bases from J, with 12 bases between. The CDR3: CASTPGVMNTEAFF. The CDR3 bases are TGTGCCAGCACGCCGGGGGTCATGAACACTGAAGCTTTCTTT. The full variable domain, rest sourced from reference TRBV7-9 and TRBJ1-1, is DTGVSQNPRHKITKRGQNVTFRCDPISEHNRLYWYRQTLGQGPEFLTYFQNEAQLEKSRLLSDRFSAERPKGSFSTLEIQRTEQGDSAMYLCASTPGVMNTEAFFGQGTRLTVV.

V usage is TRBV7-3 and J usage is TRBJ2-3, with D possibly TRBD2 on 5 matching bases. V lost 5 bases and J 4 bases, leaving 13 bases between the germline ends. The germline V gene encodes CDR1 SGHTA and CDR2 FQGTGA. The CDR3 runs to 14 residues. In nucleotides, the CDR3 is TGTGCCAGCAGCCCCGAGGGCTATCCAGATACGCAGTATTTT. It yields the protein CASSPEGYPDTQYF.

The sample holds a few counts of this clone. This chain uses TRBV10-3 with TRBJ2-5, with TRBD2 matching over 9 bases. Germline-derived CDR1 and CDR2 are ENHRY and SYGVKD. There are 13 residues in the CDR3. V dropped 10 bases and J dropped 4; count of bases not matched to a gene: 7. Written as DNA, the CDR3 is TGTGCCACCTCTCGGCGGGGGGGAGAGACCCAGTACTTC. This sequence encodes CATSRRGGETQYF.

This clone was observed a handful of times. The sample holds other DNA sequences that translate to the same CDR3. The rearrangement uses TRBV6-4 and TRBJ2-3; 11 bases align to TRBD2. V was pared by 5 bases and J by 2 bases, with 3 bases of the junction left unmatched. Germline lookup yields CDR1 MRHNA and CDR2 SNTAGT. The CDR3 loop spans 15 amino acids. The CDR3 DNA reads TGTGCCAGCAGTCCGGGACTAGCGGCCACAGATACGCAGTATTTT. Its protein is CASSPGLAATDTQYF.

The chain has TRBV25-1 and TRBJ1-5; D call uncertain. Germline CDR1 is MGHDK and CDR2 is SYGVNS. This CDR3 has 14 amino acids. With 4 bases removed from V and 4 bases from J, the gap between germline ends came to 11 bases. In DNA form, the CDR3 reads TGTGCCAGCAGTGCCTCTGCGGTAAATCAGCCCCAGCATTTT. Its protein product is CASSASAVNQPQHF.

The CDR3: CASKTGTSGGNYNEQFF. DNA for the CDR3: TGTGCCAGTAAAACCGGGACTAGCGGGGGGAACTACAATGAGCAGTTCTTC. The rearrangement links TRBV19 to TRBJ2-1, with 15 bases that match TRBD2. Trimming took 7 bases from V and 3 from J; bases not matched to a gene: 7. The CDR3 length is 17 residues. The germline V gene has CDR1 LNHDA and CDR2 SQIVND (reference sequence).

The genes are TRBV19 and TRBJ1-2, with D possibly being TRBD1 (6 bases). The germline gives CDR1 LNHDA, CDR2 SQIVND (reference sequence). The germline V and J ends were trimmed by 6 bases and 2 bases, with 16 bases remaining between them. The CDR3 consists of 15 residues. CDR3 region: CASSHKGGPNYGYTF. The CDR3 bases are TGTGCCAGTAGCCACAAAGGGGGTCCCAACTATGGCTACACCTTC.

V and J are TRBV6-1 and TRBJ2-7; D is perhaps TRBD2 (5 bases). Germline lookup yields CDR1 MNHNS and CDR2 SASEGT. The CDR3 loop spans 12 amino acids. The germline V and J ends were trimmed by 5 bases and 7 bases, with 12 bases remaining between them. The CDR3 reads CASSPPPGEQYV. The CDR3 nucleotides are TGTGCCAGCAGTCCACCCCCGGGAGAGCAGTACGTC.

The chain uses TRBV6-1 and TRBJ2-1; 7 nucleotides match TRBD2. J lost 6 bases, V lost 0 bases, and 8 bases had no gene match. This CDR3 spans 16 amino acids. The V gene's germline CDR1 is MNHNS and CDR2 SASEGT. The DNA of the CDR3 is TGTGCCAGCAGTGAAGCGGGAGCGGGGCTGGGCAATGAGCAGTTCTTC. Translated, it gives CASSEAGAGLGNEQFF.

The genes are TRBV19 and TRBJ1-2, with 8 bases matching TRBD1. This CDR3 is built from 13 residues. The germline V gene encodes CDR1 LNHDA and CDR2 SQIVND (reference sequence). Trimming at V came to 5 bases and at J to 3 bases, leaving 2 bases not matched to a gene. The CDR3 sequence: CASSLTGDYGYTF. In DNA, the CDR3 is TGTGCCAGTAGTTTGACAGGGGACTATGGCTACACCTTC.

CDR3 protein: CASSVSYGYTF. Written as DNA, the CDR3 is TGTGCCAGCAGTGTCAGCTATGGCTACACCTTC. The V and J genes are TRBV2 and TRBJ1-2, with D hard to call. CDR1 is SNHLY and CDR2 is FYNNEI in the germline V gene. V dropped 4 bases and J dropped 4 bases, with 4 bases sitting between them. This CDR3 region has 11 residues.

This clone was counted a single time. This chain joins TRBV9 and TRBJ1-3, with D maybe TRBD1 (6 bases). Germline values: CDR1 SGDLS, CDR2 YYNGEE. The CDR3 loop spans 17 amino acids. V lost 5 bases to trimming and J lost 1 base, with 19 bases between them. This CDR3 is CASSAFSQGWSGNTIYF. In DNA form, the CDR3 reads TGTGCCAGCAGTGCCTTTTCCCAGGGGTGGTCTGGAAACACCATATATTTT.

V and J are TRBV7-6 and TRBJ1-2, with D possibly being TRBD1 (5 bases). This CDR3 is built from 13 residues. Trimming pared 1 base from V and 8 bases from J, leaving 11 bases between. Germline CDR1 and CDR2: SGHVS and FNYEAQ. This chain's CDR3 is CASSLGPGLGYTF. CDR3 in DNA: TGTGCCAGCAGCTTAGGGCCAGGGCTGGGCTACACCTTC.

J is TRBJ2-7 and V is TRBV2; TRBD1 might be the D (5 bases). In germline, CDR1 is SNHLY, CDR2 FYNNEI. This CDR3 region has 14 residues. Deletions cut 6 bases from V and 0 bases from J, with 12 bases between. CDR3 sequence reads: CASRRPDSSYEQYV. The CDR3 bases are TGTGCCAGCAGGAGGCCCGACAGCTCCTACGAGCAGTACGTC.

This clone was observed a single time. The rearrangement links TRBV29-1 to TRBJ2-1; TRBD2 might be the D (6 bases). Germline V gives CDR1 SQVTM, CDR2 ANQGSEA. This CDR3 comprises 12 residues. The CDR3 loop is CSSPGTYNEQFF. The CDR3, as DNA: TGCAGTTCCCCCGGGACTTACAATGAGCAGTTCTTC.

J is TRBJ1-4 and V is TRBV11-2; 7 positions match TRBD1. The germline gives CDR1 SGHAT, CDR2 FQNNGV. This CDR3 is built from 14 residues. Trimming took 5 bases from V and 8 from J; bases not matched to a gene: 8. This CDR3 is CASSTDRVGEKLFF. In nucleotides, the CDR3 is TGTGCCAGCAGCACAGACAGGGTTGGGGAAAAACTGTTTTTT.

The chain recombines TRBV4-1 with TRBJ1-6; 9 nucleotides align to TRBD1. Germline V gene sequence: CDR1 MGHRA, CDR2 YSYEKL. The ends lost 1 base at V and 5 bases at J; junction bases unmatched: 6. This CDR3 is built from 17 residues. DNA for the CDR3: TGCGCCAGCAGCCAAGGGTTTGGGACAGGGAATAATTCACCCCTCCACTTT. Residues: CASSQGFGTGNNSPLHF.

As to this clone: A read error may account for a junction end that differs from germline. CDR3 sequence (DNA): TGTGCTAGCAGCTCAGACAGGGATACGCAGTATTTT. Its translation is CASSSDRDTQYF. The chain combines TRBV7-7 with TRBJ2-3; D is possibly TRBD1 (6 bases). Germline V CDR1 and CDR2: SSHAT, FNYEAQ (reference sequence). CDR3 length: 12 residues.

The chain links TRBV28 to TRBJ2-2; weak D call: TRBD2 (5 bases). The V gene lost 7 bases and the J gene lost 3 bases, with 15 bases spanning the gap. The CDR3 covers 15 residues. CDR1 MDHEN and CDR2 SYDVKM come from the germline V gene. CDR3 region: CASKLARTYTGELFF. CDR3 in DNA: TGTGCCAGCAAACTTGCCAGGACTTACACCGGGGAGCTGTTTTTT.

The rearrangement joins TRBV5-1 to TRBJ1-6; no clear D. Germline values: CDR1 SGHRS, CDR2 YFSETQ. CDR3 size: 14 residues. With 7 bases removed from V and 7 bases from J, the gap between germline ends came to 15 bases. The CDR3, as DNA: TGCGCCAGCCGGGAGGGAGTTGGAAATTCACCCCTCCACTTT. This encodes CASREGVGNSPLHF.

The genes are TRBV10-1 and TRBJ2-5, with D possibly matching TRBD2 (6 bases). Per germline, CDR1 WNHNN and CDR2 SYGVQD (reference sequence). CDR3 length: 14 residues. V shed 6 bases and J shed 0 bases, with 11 bases lying between them. The DNA for the CDR3 is TGCGCCAGCAGCCGCGGGACGGACCAAGAGACCCAGTACTTC. Amino acid sequence: CASSRGTDQETQYF.

The rearrangement links TRBV7-9 to TRBJ1-1; TRBD1 might be the D (5 bases). V was shortened by 5 bases and J by 1 base, with 8 bases between the two germline ends. The CDR3 is 13 residues long. Germline assignment: CDR1 SEHNR and CDR2 FQNEAQ (reference sequence). The CDR3 here is CASSRTGNTEAFF. CDR3 sequence (DNA): TGTGCCAGCAGCCGTACAGGGAACACTGAAGCTTTCTTT.

The chain employs TRBV30 and TRBJ2-2; possibly TRBD1 for D (6 bases). Deletions cut 2 bases from V and 5 bases from J, with 12 bases between. The length of the CDR3 is 14 residues. Germline V gene lookup returns CDR1 GTSNPN and CDR2 SVGIG (reference sequence). The CDR3 sequence: CAWSRSGVTGELFF. For the CDR3, the DNA is TGTGCCTGGAGTCGCTCAGGGGTAACCGGGGAGCTGTTTTTT.

V is TRBV29-1 and J is TRBJ1-1; D is undetermined. Trimming stripped 3 bases from V and 8 bases from J, with 16 bases between. The CDR3 totals 13 residues. The germline V gene encodes CDR1 SQVTM and CDR2 ANQGSEA. The DNA for the CDR3 is TGCAGCGTTGATCGGGTGCTTAACGGGGAAGCTTTCTTT. This gives the protein CSVDRVLNGEAFF. Drawing the rest from reference TRBV29-1 and TRBJ1-1, the complete variable domain is SAVISQKPSRDICQRGTSLTIQCQVDSQVTMMFWYRQQPGQSLTLIATANQGSEATYESGFVIDKFPISRPNLTFSTLTVSNMSPEDSSIYLCSVDRVLNGEAFFGQGTRLTVV.